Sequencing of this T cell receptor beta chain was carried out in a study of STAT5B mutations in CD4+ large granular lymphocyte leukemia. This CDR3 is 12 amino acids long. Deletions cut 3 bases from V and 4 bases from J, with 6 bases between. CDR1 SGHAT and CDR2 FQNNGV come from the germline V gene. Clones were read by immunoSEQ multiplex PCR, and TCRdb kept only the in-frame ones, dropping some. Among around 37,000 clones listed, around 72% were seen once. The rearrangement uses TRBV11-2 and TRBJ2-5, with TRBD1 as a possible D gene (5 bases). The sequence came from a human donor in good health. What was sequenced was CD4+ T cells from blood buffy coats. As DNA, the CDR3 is TGTGCCAGCAGCTTCCAGGGAGAGACCCAGTACTTC. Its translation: CASSFQGETQYF. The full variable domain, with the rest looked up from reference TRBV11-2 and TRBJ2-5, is EAGVAQSPRYKIIEKRQSVAFWCNPISGHATLYWYQQILGQGPKLLIQFQNNGVVDDSQLPKDRFSAERLKGVDSTLKIQPAKLEDSAVYLCASSFQGETQYFGPGTRLLVL.